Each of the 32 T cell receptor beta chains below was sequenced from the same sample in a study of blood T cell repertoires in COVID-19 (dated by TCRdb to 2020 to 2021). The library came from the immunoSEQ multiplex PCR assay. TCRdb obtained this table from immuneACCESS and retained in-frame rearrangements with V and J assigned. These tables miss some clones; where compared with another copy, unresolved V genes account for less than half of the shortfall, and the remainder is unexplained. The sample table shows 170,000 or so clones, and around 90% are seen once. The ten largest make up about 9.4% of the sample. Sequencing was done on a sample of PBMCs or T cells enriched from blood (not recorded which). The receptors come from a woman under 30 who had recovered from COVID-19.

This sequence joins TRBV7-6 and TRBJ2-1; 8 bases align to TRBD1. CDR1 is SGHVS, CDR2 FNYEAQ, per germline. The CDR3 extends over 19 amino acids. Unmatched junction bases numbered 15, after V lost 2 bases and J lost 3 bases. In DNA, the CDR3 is TGTGCCAGCAGCTTACGACCCCCGGTCGGGACAGGAAACTACAATGAGCAGTTCTTC. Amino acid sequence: CASSLRPPVGTGNYNEQFF.

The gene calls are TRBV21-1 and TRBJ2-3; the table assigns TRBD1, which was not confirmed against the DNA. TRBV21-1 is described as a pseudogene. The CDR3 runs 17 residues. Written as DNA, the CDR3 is TGTGCCAGCAGCACGATGACAGGGGGCTCTAGCACAGATACGCAGTATTTT. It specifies CASSTMTGGSSTDTQYF.

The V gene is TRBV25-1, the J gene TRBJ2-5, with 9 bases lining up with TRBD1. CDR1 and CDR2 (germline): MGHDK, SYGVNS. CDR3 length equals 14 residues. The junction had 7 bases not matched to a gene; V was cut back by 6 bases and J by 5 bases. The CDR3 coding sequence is TGTGCCAGCAGAACAGGACAGGGGATTGAGACCCAGTACTTC. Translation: CASRTGQGIETQYF.

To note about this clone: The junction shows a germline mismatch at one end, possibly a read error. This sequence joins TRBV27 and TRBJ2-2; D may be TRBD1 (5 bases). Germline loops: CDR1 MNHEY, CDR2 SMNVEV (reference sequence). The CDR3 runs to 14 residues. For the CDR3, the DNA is TGTGCCAGCTCCCTTAGGGGATTGACCGAGGAGCTGTTTTTT. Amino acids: CASSLRGLTEELFF.

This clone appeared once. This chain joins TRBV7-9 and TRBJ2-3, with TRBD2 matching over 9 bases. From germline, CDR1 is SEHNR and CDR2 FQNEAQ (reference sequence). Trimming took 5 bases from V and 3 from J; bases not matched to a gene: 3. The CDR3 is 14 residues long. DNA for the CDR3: TGTGCCAGCAGCCCTAGCGGGATGACAGATACGCAGTATTTT. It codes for CASSPSGMTDTQYF. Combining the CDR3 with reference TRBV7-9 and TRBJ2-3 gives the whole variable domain DTGVSQNPRHKITKRGQNVTFRCDPISEHNRLYWYRQTLGQGPEFLTYFQNEAQLEKSRLLSDRFSAERPKGSFSTLEIQRTEQGDSAMYLCASSPSGMTDTQYFGPGTRLTVL.

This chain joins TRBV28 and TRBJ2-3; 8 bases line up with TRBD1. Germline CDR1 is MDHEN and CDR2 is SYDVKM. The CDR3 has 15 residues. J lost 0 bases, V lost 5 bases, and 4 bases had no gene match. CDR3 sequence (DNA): TGTGCCAGCAGTCCTACAGGGGGTAGCACAGATACGCAGTATTTT. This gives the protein CASSPTGGSTDTQYF.

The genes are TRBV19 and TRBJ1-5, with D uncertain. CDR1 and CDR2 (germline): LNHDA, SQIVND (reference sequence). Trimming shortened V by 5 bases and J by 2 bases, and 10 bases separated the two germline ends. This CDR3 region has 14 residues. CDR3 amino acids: CASSEQEGNQPQHF. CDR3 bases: TGTGCCAGTAGTGAGCAGGAGGGCAATCAGCCCCAGCATTTT.

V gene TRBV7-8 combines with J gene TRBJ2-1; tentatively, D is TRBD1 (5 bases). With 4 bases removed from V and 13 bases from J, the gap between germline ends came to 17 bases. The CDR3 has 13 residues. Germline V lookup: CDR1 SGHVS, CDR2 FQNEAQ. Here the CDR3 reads CASSSFSDSSQFF. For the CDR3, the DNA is TGTGCCAGCAGCTCTTTCTCTGACAGTTCTCAGTTCTTC.

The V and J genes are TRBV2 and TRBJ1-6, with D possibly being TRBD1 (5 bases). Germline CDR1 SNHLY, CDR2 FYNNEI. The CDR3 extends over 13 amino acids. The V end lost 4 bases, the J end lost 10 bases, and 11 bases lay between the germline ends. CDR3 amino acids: CASSGTGHSPLHF. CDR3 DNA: TGTGCCAGCAGTGGAACAGGTCACTCACCCCTCCACTTT.

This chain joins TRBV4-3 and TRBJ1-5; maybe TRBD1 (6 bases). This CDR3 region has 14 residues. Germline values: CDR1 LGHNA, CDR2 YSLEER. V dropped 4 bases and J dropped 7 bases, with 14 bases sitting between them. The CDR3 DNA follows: TGCGCCAGCAGCCTGGGACACGCGAACCAGCCCCAGCATTTT. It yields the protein CASSLGHANQPQHF.

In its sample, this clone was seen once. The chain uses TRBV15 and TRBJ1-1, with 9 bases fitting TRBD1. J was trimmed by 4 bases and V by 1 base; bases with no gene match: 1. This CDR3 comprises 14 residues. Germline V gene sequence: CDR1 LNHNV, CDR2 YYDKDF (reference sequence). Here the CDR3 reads CATSRGDRVTEAFF. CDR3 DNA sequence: TGTGCCACCAGCAGAGGGGACAGGGTCACTGAAGCTTTCTTT. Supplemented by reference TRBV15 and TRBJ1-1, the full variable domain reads DAMVIQNPRYQVTQFGKPVTLSCSQTLNHNVMYWYQQKSSQAPKLLFHYYDKDFNNEADTPDNFQSRRPNTSFCFLDIRSPGLGDTAMYLCATSRGDRVTEAFFGQGTRLTVV.

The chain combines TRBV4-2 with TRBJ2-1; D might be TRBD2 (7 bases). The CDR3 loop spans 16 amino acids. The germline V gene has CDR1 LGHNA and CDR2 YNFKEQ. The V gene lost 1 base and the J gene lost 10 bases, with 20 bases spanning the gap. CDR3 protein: CASSQVMRGGAREQFF. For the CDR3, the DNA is TGTGCCAGCAGCCAAGTAATGAGGGGGGGGGCCCGGGAGCAGTTCTTC.

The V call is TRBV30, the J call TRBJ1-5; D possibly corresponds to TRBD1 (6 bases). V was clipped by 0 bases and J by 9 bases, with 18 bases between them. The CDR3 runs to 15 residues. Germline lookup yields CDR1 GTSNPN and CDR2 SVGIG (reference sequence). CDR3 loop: CAWSVGGGPGGPQHF. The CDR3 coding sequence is TGTGCCTGGAGTGTGGGCGGGGGCCCCGGCGGGCCCCAGCATTTT.

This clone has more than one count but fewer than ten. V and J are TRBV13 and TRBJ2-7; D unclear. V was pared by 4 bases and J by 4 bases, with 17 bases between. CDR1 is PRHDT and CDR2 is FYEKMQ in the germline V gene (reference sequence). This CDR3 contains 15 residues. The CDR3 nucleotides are TGTGCCAGCAGCTCCCCGACTGACCCCCTTTACGAGCAGTACTTC. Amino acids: CASSSPTDPLYEQYF. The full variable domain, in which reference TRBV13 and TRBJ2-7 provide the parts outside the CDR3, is AAGVIQSPRHLIKEKRETATLKCYPIPRHDTVYWYQQGPGQDPQFLISFYEKMQSDKGSIPDRFSAQQFSDYHSELNMSSLELGDSALYFCASSSPTDPLYEQYFGPGTRLTVT.

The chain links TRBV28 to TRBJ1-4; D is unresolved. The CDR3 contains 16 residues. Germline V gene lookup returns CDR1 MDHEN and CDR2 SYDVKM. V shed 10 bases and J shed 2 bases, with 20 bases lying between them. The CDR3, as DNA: TGTGCCACCAATCATTTTCGAGAGTCCACTAATGAAAAACTGTTTTTT. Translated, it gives CATNHFRESTNEKLFF.

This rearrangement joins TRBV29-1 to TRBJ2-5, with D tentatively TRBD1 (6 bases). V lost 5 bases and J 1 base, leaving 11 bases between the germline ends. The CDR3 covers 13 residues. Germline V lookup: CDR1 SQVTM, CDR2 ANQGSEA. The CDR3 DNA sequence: TGCAGCGTTCGGGACACCTCCCAAGAGACCCAGTACTTC. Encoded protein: CSVRDTSQETQYF.

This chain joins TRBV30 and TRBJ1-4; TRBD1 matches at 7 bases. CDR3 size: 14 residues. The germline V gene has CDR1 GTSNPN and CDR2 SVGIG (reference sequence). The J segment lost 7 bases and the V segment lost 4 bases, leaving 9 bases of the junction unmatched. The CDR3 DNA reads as TGTGCCTGGACCTGGAGGGGGCGTAGTGAAAAACTGTTTTTT. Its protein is CAWTWRGRSEKLFF.

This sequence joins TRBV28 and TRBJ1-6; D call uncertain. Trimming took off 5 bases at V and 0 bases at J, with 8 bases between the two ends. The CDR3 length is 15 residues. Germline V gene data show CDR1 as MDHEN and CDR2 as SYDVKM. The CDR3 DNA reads TGTGCCAGCAGTCCCCCGAGCTCCTATAATTCACCCCTCCACTTT. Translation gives CASSPPSSYNSPLHF.

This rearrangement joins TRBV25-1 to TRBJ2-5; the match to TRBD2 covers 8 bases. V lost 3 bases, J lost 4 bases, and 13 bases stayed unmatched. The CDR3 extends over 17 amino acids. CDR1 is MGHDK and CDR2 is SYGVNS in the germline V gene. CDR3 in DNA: TGTGCCAGCAGTGACACCGGCCAGCGGGAGATAAGAGAGACCCAGTACTTC. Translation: CASSDTGQREIRETQYF.

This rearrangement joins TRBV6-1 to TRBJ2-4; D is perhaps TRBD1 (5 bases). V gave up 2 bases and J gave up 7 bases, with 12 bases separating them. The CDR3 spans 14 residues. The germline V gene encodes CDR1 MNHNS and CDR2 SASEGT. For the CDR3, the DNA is TGTGCCAGCAGTGAATTGGGCAGGGTCAACATTCAGTACTTC. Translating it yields CASSELGRVNIQYF.

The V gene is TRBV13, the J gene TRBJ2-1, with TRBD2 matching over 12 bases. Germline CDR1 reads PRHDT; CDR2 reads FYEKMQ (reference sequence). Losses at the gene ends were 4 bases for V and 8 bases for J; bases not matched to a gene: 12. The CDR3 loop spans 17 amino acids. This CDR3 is CASSSLAGGPIGDEQFF. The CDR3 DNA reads TGTGCCAGCAGCTCCCTAGCGGGAGGGCCTATTGGGGATGAGCAGTTCTTC.

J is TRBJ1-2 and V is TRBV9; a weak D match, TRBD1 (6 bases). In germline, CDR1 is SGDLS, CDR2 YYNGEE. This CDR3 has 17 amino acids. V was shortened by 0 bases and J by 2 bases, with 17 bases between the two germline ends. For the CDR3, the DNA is TGTGCCAGCAGCGTAGCAGGCCCATCGGGGGGCAACTATGGCTACACCTTC. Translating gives CASSVAGPSGGNYGYTF.

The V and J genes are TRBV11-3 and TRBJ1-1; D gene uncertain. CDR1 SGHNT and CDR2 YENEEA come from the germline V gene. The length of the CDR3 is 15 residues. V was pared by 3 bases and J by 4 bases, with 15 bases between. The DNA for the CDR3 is TGTGCCAGCAGCTTTCCGAACCCCTGCGGCACTGAAGCTTTCTTT. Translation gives CASSFPNPCGTEAFF.

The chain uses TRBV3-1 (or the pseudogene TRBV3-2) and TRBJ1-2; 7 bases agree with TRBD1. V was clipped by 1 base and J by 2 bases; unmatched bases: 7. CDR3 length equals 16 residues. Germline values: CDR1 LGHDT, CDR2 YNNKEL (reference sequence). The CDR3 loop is CASSQGGQLPNYGYTF. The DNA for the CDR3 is TGTGCCAGCAGCCAAGGGGGACAGTTGCCGAACTATGGCTACACCTTC.

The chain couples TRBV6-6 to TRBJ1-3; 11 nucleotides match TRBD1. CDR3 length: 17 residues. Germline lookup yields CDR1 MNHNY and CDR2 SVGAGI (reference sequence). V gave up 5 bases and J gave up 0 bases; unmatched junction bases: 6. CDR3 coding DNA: TGTGCCAGCAGTCGCGGGACAGGGGGTAGCTCTGGAAACACCATATATTTT. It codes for CASSRGTGGSSGNTIYF.

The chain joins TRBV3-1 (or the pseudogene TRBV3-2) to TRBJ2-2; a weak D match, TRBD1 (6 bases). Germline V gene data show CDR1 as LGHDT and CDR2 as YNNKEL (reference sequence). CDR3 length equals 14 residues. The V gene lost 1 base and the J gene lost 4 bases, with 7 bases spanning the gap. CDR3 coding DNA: TGTGCCAGCAGCCAAGGGACAGTCACCGGGGAGCTGTTTTTT. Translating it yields CASSQGTVTGELFF.

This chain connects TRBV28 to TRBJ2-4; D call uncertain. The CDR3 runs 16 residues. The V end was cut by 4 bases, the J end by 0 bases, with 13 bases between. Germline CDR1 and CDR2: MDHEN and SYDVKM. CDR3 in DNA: TGTGCCAGCAGTTCCCGACACCTCTTAGCCAAAAACATTCAGTACTTC. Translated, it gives CASSSRHLLAKNIQYF. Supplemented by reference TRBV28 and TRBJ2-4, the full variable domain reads DVKVTQSSRYLVKRTGEKVFLECVQDMDHENMFWYRQDPGLGLRLIYFSYDVKMKEKGDIPEGYSVSREKKERFSLILESASTNQTSMYLCASSSRHLLAKNIQYFGAGTRLSVL.

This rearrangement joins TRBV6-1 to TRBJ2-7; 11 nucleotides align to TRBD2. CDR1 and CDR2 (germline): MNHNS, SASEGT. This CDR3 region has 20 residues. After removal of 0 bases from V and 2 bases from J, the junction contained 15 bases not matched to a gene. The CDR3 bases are TGTGCCAGCAGTGAAGCGCTCTTAGGGACTAGCGGACAATTCACCTACGAGCAGTACTTC. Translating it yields CASSEALLGTSGQFTYEQYF.

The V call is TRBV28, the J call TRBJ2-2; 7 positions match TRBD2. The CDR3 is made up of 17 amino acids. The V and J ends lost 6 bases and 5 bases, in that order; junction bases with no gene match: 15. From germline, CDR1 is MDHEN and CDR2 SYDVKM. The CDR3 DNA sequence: TGTGCCAGCAGGACCCCCGGGCTAGCGGAGGGGACCGGGGAGCTGTTTTTT. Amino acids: CASRTPGLAEGTGELFF.

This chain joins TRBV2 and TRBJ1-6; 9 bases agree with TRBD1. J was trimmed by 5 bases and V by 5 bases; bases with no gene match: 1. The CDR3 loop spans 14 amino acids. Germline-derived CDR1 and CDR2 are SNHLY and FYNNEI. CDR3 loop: CASSWDRDNSPLHF. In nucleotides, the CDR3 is TGTGCCAGCAGTTGGGACAGGGATAATTCACCCCTCCACTTT. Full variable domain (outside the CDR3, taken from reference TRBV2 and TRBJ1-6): EPEVTQTPSHQVTQMGQEVILRCVPISNHLYFYWYRQILGQKVEFLVSFYNNEISEKSEIFDDQFSVERPDGSNFTLKIRSTKLEDSAMYFCASSWDRDNSPLHFGNGTRLTVT.

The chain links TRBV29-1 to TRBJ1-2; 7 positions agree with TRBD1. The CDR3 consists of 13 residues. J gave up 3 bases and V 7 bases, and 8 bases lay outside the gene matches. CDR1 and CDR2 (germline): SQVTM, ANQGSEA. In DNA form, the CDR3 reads TGCAGCGCATCACAGGGGAACGACTATGGCTACACCTTC. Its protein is CSASQGNDYGYTF.

The CDR3 DNA is TGTGCCAGCAGCTTTAAGGGGGGGAGCCTCTACGAGCAGTACTTC. It specifies CASSFKGGSLYEQYF. The J gene is TRBJ2-7, the V gene TRBV11-2; D is possibly TRBD2 (7 bases). CDR3 length equals 15 residues. Trimming stripped 3 bases from V and 3 bases from J, with 15 bases between. Germline CDR1 and CDR2: SGHAT and FQNNGV.